These T cell receptor beta chains were read from a single sample in a study of cytomegalovirus exposure and HLA in healthy donors. The protocol was immunoSEQ multiplex PCR, while the TCRdb copy is restricted to in-frame clones and leaves out a portion. The sample holds approximately 100,000 clones; roughly 87% are singletons and the top ten take less than 7.5%. Sequencing used PBMCs. These receptors all come from a man between 18 and 35 years old in good health and CMV-seropositive. The CDR3 runs from the conserved cysteine through the conserved F or W. The D gene is left open where the match is weak. The size field is filled for only some rows; it gives once, few, many or a size class.

v_gene: TRBV25-1
abundance: -
j_gene: TRBJ2-1
d_gene: TRBD1
CDR3aa: CASSEAGTDNEQFF
CDR3nt: TGTGCCAGCAGTGAAGCAGGGACAGACAATGAGCAGTTCTTC

v_gene: TRBV19
abundance: few
j_gene: TRBJ2-1
d_gene: -
CDR3aa: CASSHREFGGSYEQFF
CDR3nt: TGTGCCAGTAGTCATAGGGAGTTCGGGGGATCCTATGAGCAGTTCTTC

v_gene: TRBV9
abundance: -
j_gene: TRBJ2-5
d_gene: -
CDR3aa: CASSVEGRGKTQYF
CDR3nt: TGTGCCAGCAGCGTAGAAGGACGCGGGAAGACCCAGTACTTC

v_gene: TRBV6-6
abundance: -
j_gene: TRBJ2-1
d_gene: TRBD2
CDR3aa: CASTLQTSGRASEQFF
CDR3nt: TGTGCCAGCACCCTACAGACTAGCGGGAGGGCCAGTGAGCAGTTCTTC

v_gene: TRBV14
abundance: -
j_gene: TRBJ2-7
d_gene: -
CDR3aa: CASSQVPGELGDEQYF
CDR3nt: TGTGCCAGCAGCCAAGTCCCGGGTGAATTGGGAGACGAGCAGTACTTC

v_gene: TRBV6-1
abundance: -
j_gene: TRBJ2-7
d_gene: -
CDR3aa: CASSEASPGAGYEQYF
CDR3nt: TGTGCCAGCAGTGAAGCGTCACCGGGAGCTGGCTACGAGCAGTACTTC

v_gene: TRBV10-3
abundance: -
j_gene: TRBJ1-5
d_gene: -
CDR3aa: CAISNRDNQPQHF
CDR3nt: TGTGCCATCAGTAACAGGGATAATCAGCCCCAGCATTTT

v_gene: TRBV4-2
abundance: -
j_gene: TRBJ1-4
d_gene: -
CDR3aa: CASSPGFGSGEKLFF
CDR3nt: TGTGCCAGCAGCCCAGGGTTCGGGTCCGGAGAAAAACTGTTTTTT

v_gene: TRBV7-2
abundance: -
j_gene: TRBJ2-3
d_gene: TRBD2
CDR3aa: CASSRSGTTTDTQYF
CDR3nt: TGTGCCAGCAGTCGTAGCGGGACGACCACAGATACGCAGTATTTT

v_gene: TRBV11-3
abundance: -
j_gene: TRBJ2-3
d_gene: -
CDR3aa: CASSLEGRRGQQYTQYF
CDR3nt: TGTGCCAGCAGCTTAGAAGGGCGGCGGGGCCAGCAGTATACGCAGTATTTT

v_gene: TRBV27
abundance: -
j_gene: TRBJ2-7
d_gene: TRBD1
CDR3aa: CASSLSGQGSYEQYF
CDR3nt: TGTGCCAGCAGTTTATCGGGACAGGGGTCCTACGAGCAGTACTTC

v_gene: TRBV29-1
abundance: -
j_gene: TRBJ1-2
d_gene: -
CDR3aa: CSVGAGGSNYGYTF
CDR3nt: TGCAGCGTTGGGGCGGGTGGCAGTAACTATGGCTACACCTTC

v_gene: TRBV21-1
abundance: -
j_gene: TRBJ2-5
d_gene: -
CDR3aa: CASSYRGRETQYF
CDR3nt: TGTGCCAGCAGCTACAGGGGTCGAGAGACCCAGTACTTC

v_gene: TRBV27
abundance: -
j_gene: TRBJ1-2
d_gene: -
CDR3aa: CASSQYSKIIYGYTF
CDR3nt: TGTGCCAGCAGTCAATACAGTAAAATAATCTATGGCTACACCTTC

v_gene: TRBV4-3
abundance: -
j_gene: TRBJ2-7
d_gene: -
CDR3aa: CASSQGLANTYEQYF
CDR3nt: TGCGCCAGCAGCCAAGGGCTAGCGAACACCTACGAGCAGTACTTC

v_gene: TRBV9
abundance: once
j_gene: TRBJ2-7
d_gene: TRBD2
CDR3aa: CASSVAGGASGPYEQYF
CDR3nt: TGTGCCAGCAGCGTAGCAGGAGGGGCTAGCGGACCCTACGAGCAGTACTTC